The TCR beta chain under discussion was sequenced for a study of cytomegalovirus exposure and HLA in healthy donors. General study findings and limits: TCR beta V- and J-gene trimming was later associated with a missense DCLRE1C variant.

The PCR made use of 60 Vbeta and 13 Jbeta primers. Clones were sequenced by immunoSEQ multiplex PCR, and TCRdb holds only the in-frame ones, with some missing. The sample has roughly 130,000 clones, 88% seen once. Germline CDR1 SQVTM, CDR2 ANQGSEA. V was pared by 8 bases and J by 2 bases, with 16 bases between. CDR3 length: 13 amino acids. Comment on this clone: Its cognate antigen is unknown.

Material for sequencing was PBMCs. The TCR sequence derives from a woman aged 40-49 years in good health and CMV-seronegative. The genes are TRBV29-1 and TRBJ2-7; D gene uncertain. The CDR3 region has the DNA TGCAGCCGGGTCTCCAACACCCCCTACGAGCAGTACTTC. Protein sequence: CSRVSNTPYEQYF.